This note documents a single T cell receptor (beta chain) sequence. The data belong to a study of blood T cell repertoires in COVID-19. As handled by the study authors: Cell counts per sample came from amplifying reference gene primers. Clones were read by immunoSEQ multiplex PCR, and TCRdb kept only the in-frame ones, dropping some. The DNA was the basis for D and trimming; V, J and clone size are from that table. The data hold 300,000 to 350,000 clones, with around 90% observed a single time. The clonotype comes from a man between 18 and 35 years old with active or convalescent COVID-19. The material sequenced was peripheral blood.

Here the CDR3 DNA reads TGTGCCAGCAATCGGGGAGGGGAAGAGACCCAGTACTTC. Translation: CASNRGGEETQYF. The chain couples TRBV9 to TRBJ2-5, with 7 bases lining up with TRBD2. The CDR3 spans 13 residues. CDR1 SGDLS and CDR2 YYNGEE come from the germline V gene. V trimming: 6 bases; J trimming: 3 bases; junction bases outside the gene matches: 5. The whole variable domain, remainder taken from reference TRBV9 and TRBJ2-5, is DSGVTQTPKHLITATGQRVTLRCSPRSGDLSVYWYQQSLDQGLQFLIQYYNGEERAKGNILERFSAQQFPDLHSELNLSSLELGDSALYFCASNRGGEETQYFGPGTRLLVL.